This T cell receptor beta chain emerged from a study of shared clonotypes between healthy human individuals. Looking at the study overall: Three plates each covered CD4 naive and memory; CD8 naive two, CD8 memory one.

As regards this clone: Antigen specificity is unknown.

Produced via immunoSEQ multiplex PCR; TCRdb's table is partial and in-frame only. The top ten clones hold less than 2% of a sample with around 1,900,000 clones, roughly 95% of them seen once. Points from the study as a whole: In a few donors, around 4.8% of naive CD4 clonotypes appeared in common. Non-shared clonotypes showed lower generation probabilities than clonotypes common to all four donors.

The V gene's germline CDR1 is MDHEN and CDR2 SYDVKM. The CDR3 totals 14 residues. Trimming shortened V by 3 bases and J by 0 bases, and 8 bases separated the two germline ends. Positively selected for CCR7, the CD45RO-negative cells used as naive CD8 cells excluded terminally differentiated effector memory CD45RA+ cells. Every one of the donors was a Caucasian adult that lived in Nashville, Tennessee. This TCR derives from a young man in good health. Some clones in this sample may be carry-over from other donors' samples. Sequencing used naive CD8+ T cells from PBMCs. V and J are TRBV28 and TRBJ1-1; no clear D. The CDR3 sequence: CASSFRRLNTEAFF. Written as DNA, the CDR3 is TGTGCCAGCAGTTTTCGTAGGTTGAACACTGAAGCTTTCTTT.